This TCR beta chain stems from a study of T cell changes during pregnancy in multiple sclerosis. Measured with immunoSEQ multiplex PCR; TCRdb has only the in-frame clones, and not every one. The sample holds around 41,000 clones, about 90% seen once. Per germline, CDR1 MNHEY and CDR2 SVGAGI. CDR3 length equals 15 residues. The V segment lost 6 bases and the J segment 8 bases; nucleotides outside the gene matches: 6. Sample: CD4+ T cells from peripheral blood mononuclear cells, taken in the third trimester of pregnancy. The chain links TRBV6-5 to TRBJ2-1; TRBD2 agrees at 14 bases. The sequence was obtained from a female donor in good health, enrolled as a control in a pregnancy study. The CDR3 DNA follows: TGTGCCAGCAGGAGACTAGCGGGGGGGCCTTATGAGCAGTTCTTC. It is translated as CASRRLAGGPYEQFF.